What follows is one T cell receptor (beta chain) and its context. As yet, its antigen is unknown. A single base separates this from a much larger clone, so it may be a read error. These data originate in a study of blood T cells in healthy people across ages. Study-wide points: Estimates based on one million T cells were treated as lower bounds. Per-million-T-cell TCR beta diversity fell roughly linearly with age. The study found TCR beta diversity correlated strongly with naive T cell percentage.

Primers used in a second PCR of roughly 6 to 11 cycles were a sample-barcoded 5' primer and a J-beta primer mix. Each CDR3 protein gets one entry after TCRdb re-called the 5' RACE reads with MiXCR. This table has 720,000 or so distinct CDR3 sequences, about 43% appearing once. The sequence derives from an elderly man in good health. Source material: blood.

The CDR3 DNA follows: TGTGCCAGCAGTTATATCGGGGGACGGGTTAGCTCTGGGGCCAACGTCCTGACTTTC. Translated: CASSYIGGRVSSGANVLTF. The chain recombines TRBV6-5 with TRBJ2-6, with a weak D call TRBD2 (6 bases). The CDR3 sequence is 19 residues long. Trimming removed 3 bases from V and 0 bases from J, with 18 bases in between. Germline V lookup: CDR1 MNHEY, CDR2 SVGAGI.